These 27 T cell receptor beta chains originate from one sample sequenced in a study of vaccination and CD4 T cells after COVID-19 (dated by TCRdb to 2021 to 2024). The library relied on PCR. TCRdb lists the instrument as Illumina iSeq 100. DNA from cultured CD4+ T cells was subjected to TCR sequencing with the Oncomine TCR Beta short-read assay at the Johns Hopkins FTIC core. Using fastp trimming at Q25 and MiXCR clonotype assembly, TCRdb reanalyzed the public sequencing data and kept in-frame beta chains. Rows are combined by CDR3 protein, so each entry shows the most common genes and DNA. This sample gives around 9,400 distinct CDR3 sequences in total; about 25% of them show up just once. Clones ranked in the top ten supply approximately 11% of the sample. In light of the paper, this sample's treatment or condition label describes: roughly nine-day PBMC culture with coronavirus spike peptide pools or control peptides (ViraFEST assay).

Antigens of these TCRs are unknown. The source was CD4+ T cells from blood, cultured in vitro, collected after SARS-CoV-2 vaccination. These receptor sequences come from a human donor who had recovered from COVID-19.

The chain uses TRBV5-6 and TRBJ1-2; D not certain. The CDR3 runs 14 residues. Trimming took 0 bases from V and 2 from J, leaving 8 bases between them. Looked up from germline, CDR1 is SGHDT and CDR2 is YYEEEE. CDR3 in amino acids: CASSLGVANYGYTF. CDR3 in DNA: TGTGCCAGCAGCTTGGGAGTCGCCAACTATGGCTACACCTTC.

This chain links TRBV11-2 with TRBJ2-7; D not resolved. The germline V gene encodes CDR1 SGHAT and CDR2 FQNNGV. This CDR3 has 14 amino acids. V was clipped by 4 bases and J by 2 bases, with 12 bases between them. Here the CDR3 DNA reads TGTGCCAGCAGCTCCCTCACGCGCGCCTACGAGCAGTACTTC. Translating gives CASSSLTRAYEQYF.

A few counts support this clonotype. The chain combines TRBV27 with TRBJ1-4; D remains ambiguous. The V end lost 5 bases, the J end lost 8 bases, and 18 bases lay between the germline ends. The germline V gene has CDR1 MNHEY and CDR2 SMNVEV (reference sequence). This CDR3 spans 15 amino acids. The CDR3 loop reads CASSPWTGRREKLFF. CDR3 DNA sequence: TGTGCCAGCAGTCCCTGGACCGGGCGTCGGGAAAAACTGTTTTTT.

The rearrangement links TRBV28 to TRBJ2-7; tentatively, D is TRBD2 (6 bases). Per germline, CDR1 MDHEN and CDR2 SYDVKM. The CDR3 is made up of 15 amino acids. The V end was cut by 5 bases, the J end by 7 bases, with 21 bases between. As DNA, the CDR3 is TGTGCCAGCAGTCGTGCGCGGGGCCGCCTGGTGGAGCAGTACTTC. Translation: CASSRARGRLVEQYF.

This rearrangement joins TRBV9 to TRBJ1-2; D gene uncertain. The CDR3 has 15 amino acids. Trimming took off 0 bases at V and 6 bases at J, with 15 bases between the two ends. The V gene's germline CDR1 is SGDLS and CDR2 YYNGEE. Here the CDR3 reads CASSVVGNGQDGYTF. The CDR3 DNA is TGTGCCAGCAGCGTAGTCGGGAATGGGCAGGATGGCTACACCTTC.

Of note for this clonotype: A much larger clone lies a single base off, so this may be a read error. The gene calls are TRBV7-6 and TRBJ2-5; D may be TRBD1 or TRBD2 (5 bases each). CDR3 length: 17 amino acids. The V end lost 3 bases, the J end lost 4 bases, and 21 bases lay between the germline ends. Germline CDR1 is SGHVS and CDR2 is FNYEAQ. The DNA of the CDR3 is TGTGCCAGCAGCTTGGACCCACGGGGCCCCATCGGAGAGACCCAGTACTTC. Protein product: CASSLDPRGPIGETQYF.

This clonotype was seen a handful of times. Here the CDR3 reads CASSTDRALREQYF. The CDR3 DNA follows: TGTGCCAGCAGCACGGACAGGGCCCTACGAGAGCAGTACTTC. The chain carries TRBV7-9 and TRBJ2-7; 8 nucleotides line up with TRBD1. From germline, CDR1 is SEHNR and CDR2 FQNEAQ (reference sequence). The CDR3 length is 14 residues. The ends lost 5 bases at V and 7 bases at J; junction bases unmatched: 10.

This clonotype has only a few counts. This chain connects TRBV20-1 to TRBJ2-1; a weak D match, TRBD2 (6 bases). Trimming stripped 0 bases from V and 4 bases from J, with 25 bases between. Per germline, CDR1 DFQATT and CDR2 SNEGSKA (reference sequence). The length of the CDR3 is 19 residues. The CDR3: CSARDRHSLSGGGYNEQFF. Here the CDR3 DNA reads TGCAGTGCTAGAGATCGCCACAGCCTTAGCGGTGGCGGGTACAATGAGCAGTTCTTC.

The V gene is TRBV6-1, the J gene TRBJ2-7; 10 bases align to TRBD1. Germline V gene sequence: CDR1 MNHNS, CDR2 SASEGT. The CDR3 length is 14 residues. J lost 3 bases, V lost 6 bases, and 5 bases had no gene match. The CDR3 DNA sequence: TGTGCCAGCAGGAGGGGACAGGGGAGCTACGAGCAGTACTTC. Translating gives CASRRGQGSYEQYF.

J is TRBJ2-5 and V is TRBV28, with D perhaps matching TRBD2 (8 bases). The CDR3 runs to 12 residues. The germline gives CDR1 MDHEN, CDR2 SYDVKM. V lost 10 bases to trimming and J lost 5 bases, with 14 bases between them. The CDR3 region is CATIAGQETQYF. CDR3 DNA: TGTGCCACCATAGCGGGACAGGAGACCCAGTACTTC.

This clonotype was observed a few times. This sequence joins TRBV4-1 and TRBJ2-1; D unclear. Germline CDR1 is MGHRA and CDR2 is YSYEKL. The CDR3 is made up of 16 amino acids. The V end lost 1 base, the J end lost 0 bases, and 10 bases lay between the germline ends. CDR3 amino acids: CASSQGLVSSYNEQFF. The DNA for the CDR3 is TGCGCCAGCAGCCAAGGTTTAGTGAGCTCCTACAATGAGCAGTTCTTC.

This clonotype is classed as medium-sized. The rearrangement links TRBV21-1 to TRBJ2-7. TRBV21-1 is marked as a pseudogene. There are 13 residues in the CDR3. The CDR3 DNA reads TGTGCCAGCACCTCTAGGCCGCCCTACGAGCAGTACTTC. It specifies CASTSRPPYEQYF.

The genes are TRBV19 and TRBJ1-2, with a weak D call TRBD1 (6 bases). The V gene's germline CDR1 is LNHDA and CDR2 SQIVND (reference sequence). The V and J ends lost 7 bases and 3 bases respectively, with 9 bases between them. This CDR3 is 12 amino acids long. The CDR3, as DNA: TGTGCCAGTACCCCAGGGGACTATGGCTACACCTTC. Amino acids: CASTPGDYGYTF.

This clonotype was seen a handful of times. V gene TRBV7-2 combines with J gene TRBJ2-7; 9 nucleotides match TRBD1. This CDR3 contains 15 residues. The V segment lost 5 bases and the J segment 4 bases; nucleotides outside the gene matches: 9. Germline CDR1 and CDR2: SGHTA and FQGNSA. The CDR3 bases are TGTGCCAGCAGCCCAAACTCCGGGACAGGGTACGAGCAGTACTTC. Protein: CASSPNSGTGYEQYF.

The chain couples TRBV20-1 to TRBJ2-3; 9 bases fit TRBD2. The CDR3 totals 14 residues. CDR1 DFQATT and CDR2 SNEGSKA come from the germline V gene (reference sequence). V lost 8 bases and J lost 1; bases outside the gene matches: 7. In DNA form, the CDR3 reads TGCAGTCCGACTAGCGGCACCCGCACAGATACGCAGTATTTT. Its protein product is CSPTSGTRTDTQYF.

This clonotype showed up just once. The J gene is TRBJ1-3, the V gene TRBV19; D is unresolved. V was cut by 11 bases and J by 2 bases, with 25 bases left in between. Germline assignment: CDR1 LNHDA and CDR2 SQIVND (reference sequence). This CDR3 is 17 amino acids long. CDR3: CASIRGGFITAGNTIYF. The CDR3 bases are TGTGCCTCTATCCGGGGAGGGTTCATTACGGCTGGAAACACCATATATTTT. Drawing the rest from reference TRBV19 and TRBJ1-3, the complete variable domain is DGGITQSPKYLFRKEGQNVTLSCEQNLNHDAMYWYRQDPGQGLRLIYYSQIVNDFQKGDIAEGYSVSREKKESFPLTVTSAQKNPTAFYLCASIRGGFITAGNTIYFGEGSWLTVV.

The V call is TRBV29-1, the J call TRBJ2-1; no clear D gene. Germline V gene lookup returns CDR1 SQVTM and CDR2 ANQGSEA. V lost 7 bases and J 9 bases, leaving 10 bases between the germline ends. The CDR3 is 10 residues long. The CDR3, as DNA: TGCAGCGGTGCCTTACCTGAGCAGTTCTTC. This translates into CSGALPEQFF.

The V call is TRBV7-2, the J call TRBJ2-7; tentatively, D is TRBD2 (6 bases). The CDR3 loop spans 16 amino acids. The ends were cut back, 2 bases at V and 0 bases at J, with 14 bases in the middle. The V gene's germline CDR1 is SGHTA and CDR2 FQGNSA. Here the CDR3 reads CASSLMASASSYEQYF. CDR3 DNA: TGTGCCAGCAGCTTAATGGCTAGCGCCAGCTCCTACGAGCAGTACTTC.

This clonotype showed up just once. The genes are TRBV5-1 and TRBJ2-3; 7 nucleotides align to TRBD2. The CDR3 is 17 amino acids. V shed 0 bases, J shed 2 bases, and the junction held 9 bases outside the gene matches. Germline V gene data show CDR1 as SGHRS and CDR2 as YFSETQ. The CDR3 DNA reads TGCGCCAGCAGCTTGGCTCTAGCGGCACACTCCACAGATACGCAGTATTTT. As protein: CASSLALAAHSTDTQYF.

In its sample, this clonotype was seen a few times. V usage is TRBV7-9 and J usage is TRBJ2-7; perhaps TRBD2 as D (5 bases). Trimming took 5 bases from V and 3 from J, leaving 14 bases between them. Germline values: CDR1 SEHNR, CDR2 FQNEAQ (reference sequence). CDR3 size: 14 residues. This CDR3 is CASSTTTQSYEQYF. The CDR3 DNA reads TGTGCCAGCAGCACGACTACCCAAAGCTACGAGCAGTACTTC.

This rearrangement joins TRBV19 to TRBJ1-2; TRBD1 is a possible D gene (5 bases). Germline V lookup: CDR1 LNHDA, CDR2 SQIVND (reference sequence). Trimming took 3 bases from V and 8 from J, leaving 13 bases between them. The CDR3 has 13 amino acids. As DNA, the CDR3 is TGTGCCAGTAGTATCGGGACGCTTAGAGGCTACACCTTC. It encodes CASSIGTLRGYTF.

In this sample, this clonotype is medium-sized. This chain connects TRBV6-1 to TRBJ1-2; 10 nucleotides agree with TRBD1. Germline CDR1 MNHNS, CDR2 SASEGT. J was trimmed by 3 bases and V by 3 bases; bases with no gene match: 1. The CDR3 has 14 amino acids. The CDR3 sequence: CASSDGTGDYGYTF. In DNA, the CDR3 is TGTGCCAGCAGTGACGGGACAGGGGACTATGGCTACACCTTC.

The rearrangement links TRBV19 to TRBJ1-1, with D hard to call. Germline-derived CDR1 and CDR2 are LNHDA and SQIVND (reference sequence). The length of the CDR3 is 14 residues. Between the trimmed V and J ends, which lost 3 bases and 1 base, there was a span of 9 bases. The CDR3 coding sequence is TGTGCCAGTAGTATCGGCAGACCGAACACTGAAGCTTTCTTT. It is translated as CASSIGRPNTEAFF.

This rearrangement joins TRBV20-1 to TRBJ2-5; the D is unclear. The germline V gene encodes CDR1 DFQATT and CDR2 SNEGSKA (reference sequence). Trimming cost V 4 bases and J 5 bases, with 14 bases left between them. The CDR3 has 13 amino acids. The DNA for the CDR3 is TGCAGTGCTACCCGTCGTGGTAGTGAGACCCAGTACTTC. It codes for CSATRRGSETQYF.

This clonotype was picked up a small number of times. The chain couples TRBV18 to TRBJ2-7; D is ambiguous. The CDR3 is 15 residues long. CDR1 and CDR2 from the germline V gene are KGHSH and LQKENI. Trimming stripped 3 bases from V and 6 bases from J, with 18 bases between. In DNA form, the CDR3 reads TGTGCCAGCTCACCCCCTGACCCGCCCCCCGGCGAGCAGTACTTC. Amino acid sequence: CASSPPDPPPGEQYF.

This sequence joins TRBV20-1 and TRBJ2-5; TRBD2 matches at 14 bases. V dropped 6 bases and J dropped 2; count of bases not matched to a gene: 8. Per the germline V gene, CDR1 is DFQATT and CDR2 is SNEGSKA (reference sequence). CDR3 size: 16 residues. This CDR3 reads CSARLAGGVLQETQYF. CDR3 sequence (DNA): TGCAGTGCCAGACTAGCGGGAGGGGTTCTTCAAGAGACCCAGTACTTC.

The rearrangement links TRBV7-9 to TRBJ2-7, with D possibly matching TRBD1 (6 bases). V was shortened by 5 bases and J by 5 bases, with 10 bases between the two germline ends. Germline V gene sequence: CDR1 SEHNR, CDR2 FQNEAQ (reference sequence). This CDR3 is 12 amino acids long. CDR3 sequence: CASSAQGHEQYF. In DNA form, the CDR3 reads TGTGCCAGCAGCGCGCAGGGGCACGAGCAGTACTTC.